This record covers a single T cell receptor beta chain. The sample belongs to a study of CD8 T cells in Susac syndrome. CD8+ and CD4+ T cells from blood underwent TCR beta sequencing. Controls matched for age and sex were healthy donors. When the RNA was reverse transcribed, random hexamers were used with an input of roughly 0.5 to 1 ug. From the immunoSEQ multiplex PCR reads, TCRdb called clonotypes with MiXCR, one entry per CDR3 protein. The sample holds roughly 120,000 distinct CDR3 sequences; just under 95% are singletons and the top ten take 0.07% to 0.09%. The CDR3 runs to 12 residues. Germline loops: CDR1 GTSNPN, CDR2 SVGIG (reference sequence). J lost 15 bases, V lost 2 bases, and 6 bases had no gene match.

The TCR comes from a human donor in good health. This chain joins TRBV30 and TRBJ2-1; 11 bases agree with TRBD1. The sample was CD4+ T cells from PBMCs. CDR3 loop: CAWSPGQGARFF. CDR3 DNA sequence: TGTGCCTGGAGTCCAGGACAGGGGGCGCGGTTCTTC.